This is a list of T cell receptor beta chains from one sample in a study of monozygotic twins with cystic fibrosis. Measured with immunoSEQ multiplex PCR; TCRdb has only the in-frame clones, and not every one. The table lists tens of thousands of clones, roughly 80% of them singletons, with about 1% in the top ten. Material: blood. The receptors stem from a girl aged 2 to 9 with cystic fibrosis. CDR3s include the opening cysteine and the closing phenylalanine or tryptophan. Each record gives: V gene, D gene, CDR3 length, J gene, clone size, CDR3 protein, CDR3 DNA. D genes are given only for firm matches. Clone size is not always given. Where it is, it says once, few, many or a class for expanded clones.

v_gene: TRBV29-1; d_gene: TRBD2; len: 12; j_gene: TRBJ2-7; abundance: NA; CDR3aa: CSVGPRGYEQYF; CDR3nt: TGCAGCGTTGGCCCGCGGGGGTACGAGCAGTACTTC
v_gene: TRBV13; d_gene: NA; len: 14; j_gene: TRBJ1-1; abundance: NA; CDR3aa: CASSSWDANTEAFF; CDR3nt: TGTGCCAGCAGCTCCTGGGACGCGAACACTGAAGCTTTCTTT
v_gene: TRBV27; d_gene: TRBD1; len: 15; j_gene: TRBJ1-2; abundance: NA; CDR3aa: CASSPSQGTDYGYTF; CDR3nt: TGTGCCAGCAGTCCGTCACAGGGGACCGACTATGGCTACACCTTC
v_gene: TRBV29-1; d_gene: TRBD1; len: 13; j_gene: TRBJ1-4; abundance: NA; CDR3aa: CSALQGNNEKLFF; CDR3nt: TGCAGCGCACTACAGGGGAATAATGAAAAACTGTTTTTT
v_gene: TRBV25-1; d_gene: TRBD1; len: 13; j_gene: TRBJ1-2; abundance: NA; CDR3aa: CASTSDRGLGYTF; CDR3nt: TGTGCCAGCACTTCGGACAGGGGCCTGGGCTACACCTTC
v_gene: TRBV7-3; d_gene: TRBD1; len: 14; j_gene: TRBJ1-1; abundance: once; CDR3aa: CASSPGQKNTEAFF; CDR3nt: TGTGCCAGCAGCCCGGGACAGAAGAACACTGAAGCTTTCTTT
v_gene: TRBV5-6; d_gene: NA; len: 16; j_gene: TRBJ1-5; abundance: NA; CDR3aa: CASSYRQGYSNQPQHF; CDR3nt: TGTGCCAGCAGCTATAGGCAGGGCTATAGCAATCAGCCCCAGCATTTT
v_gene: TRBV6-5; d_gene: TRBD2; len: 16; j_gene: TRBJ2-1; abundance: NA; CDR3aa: CASSYPGLAGRNEQFF; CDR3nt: TGTGCCAGCAGTTACCCGGGACTAGCGGGACGGAATGAGCAGTTCTTC
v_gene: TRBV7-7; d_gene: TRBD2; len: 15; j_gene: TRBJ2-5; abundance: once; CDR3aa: CASSPWTSGIETQYF; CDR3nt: TGTGCTAGCAGCCCCTGGACTAGCGGAATAGAGACCCAGTACTTC
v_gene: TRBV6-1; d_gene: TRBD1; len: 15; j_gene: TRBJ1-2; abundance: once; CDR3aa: CATSPYRGRDYGYTF; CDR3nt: TGTGCCACGAGTCCATACAGGGGGCGCGACTATGGCTACACCTTC
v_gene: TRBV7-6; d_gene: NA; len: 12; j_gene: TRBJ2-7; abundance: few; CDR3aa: CASSSTGDEQYF; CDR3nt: TGTGCCAGCAGCTCCACAGGAGACGAGCAGTACTTC
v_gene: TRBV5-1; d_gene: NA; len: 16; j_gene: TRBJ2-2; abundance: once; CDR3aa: CASSRQPDLNTGELFF; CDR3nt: TGCGCCAGCAGTCGGCAACCTGACTTGAACACCGGGGAGCTGTTTTTT
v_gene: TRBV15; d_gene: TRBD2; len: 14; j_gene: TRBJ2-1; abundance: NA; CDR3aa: CATSSSREGSEQFF; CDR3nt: TGTGCCACCAGCAGTTCACGGGAGGGTAGTGAGCAGTTCTTC
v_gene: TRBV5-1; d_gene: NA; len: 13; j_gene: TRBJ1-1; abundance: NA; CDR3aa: CASRTPEGPEAFF; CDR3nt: TGCGCCAGCAGAACCCCCGAAGGCCCTGAAGCTTTCTTT
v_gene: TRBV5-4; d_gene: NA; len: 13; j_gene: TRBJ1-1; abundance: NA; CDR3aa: CASSLVGTTEAFF; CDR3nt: TGTGCCAGCAGCTTGGTGGGGACCACTGAAGCTTTCTTT
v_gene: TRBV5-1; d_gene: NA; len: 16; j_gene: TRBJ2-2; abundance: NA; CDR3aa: CASSLGGGTNTGELFF; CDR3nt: TGCGCCAGCAGCTTGGGTGGAGGAACGAACACCGGGGAGCTGTTTTTT
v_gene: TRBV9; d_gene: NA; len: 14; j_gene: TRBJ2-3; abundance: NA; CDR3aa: CASSQTRSTDTQYF; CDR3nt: TGTGCCAGCAGCCAGACTAGAAGCACAGATACGCAGTATTTT
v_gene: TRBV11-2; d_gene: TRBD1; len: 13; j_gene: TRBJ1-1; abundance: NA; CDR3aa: CASRPTGIAEAFF; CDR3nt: TGTGCCAGCAGACCGACAGGGATCGCTGAAGCTTTCTTT
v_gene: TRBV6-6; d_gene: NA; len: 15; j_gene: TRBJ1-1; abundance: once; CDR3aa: CASSYSGGGGTEAFF; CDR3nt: TGTGCCAGCAGTTACTCAGGGGGTGGGGGCACTGAAGCTTTCTTT
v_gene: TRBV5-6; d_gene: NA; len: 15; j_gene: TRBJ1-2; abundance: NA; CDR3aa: CASSRRQRGSYGYTF; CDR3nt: TGTGCCAGCAGCCGACGGCAGAGGGGTAGCTATGGCTACACCTTC
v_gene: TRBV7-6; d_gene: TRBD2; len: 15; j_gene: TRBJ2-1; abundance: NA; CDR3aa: CASSPSGRYENEQFF; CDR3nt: TGTGCCAGCAGCCCTAGCGGGAGGTATGAAAATGAGCAGTTCTTC
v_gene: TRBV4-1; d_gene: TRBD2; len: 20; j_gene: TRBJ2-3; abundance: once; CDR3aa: CASSLRQTGLAGAEGDTQYF; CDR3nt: TGCGCCAGCAGCCTCCGACAAACCGGACTAGCGGGAGCCGAGGGGGATACGCAGTATTTT
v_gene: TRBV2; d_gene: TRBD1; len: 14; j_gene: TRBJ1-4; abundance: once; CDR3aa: CASRKDRVGEKLFF; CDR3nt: TGTGCCAGCAGGAAGGACAGGGTTGGTGAAAAACTGTTTTTT
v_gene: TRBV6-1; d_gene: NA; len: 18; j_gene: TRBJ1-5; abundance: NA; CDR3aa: CASNKARTQTDFNQPQHF; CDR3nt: TGTGCCAGCAATAAAGCACGGACCCAGACTGATTTCAATCAGCCCCAGCATTTT
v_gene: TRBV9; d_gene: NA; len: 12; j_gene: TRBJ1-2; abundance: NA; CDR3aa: CASSVVTHGYTF; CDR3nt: TGTGCCAGCAGCGTAGTTACGCATGGCTACACCTTC
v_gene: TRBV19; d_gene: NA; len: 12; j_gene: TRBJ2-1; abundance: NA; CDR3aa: CASSNRLNEQFF; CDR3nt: TGTGCCAGTAGCAATCGGCTAAATGAGCAGTTCTTC
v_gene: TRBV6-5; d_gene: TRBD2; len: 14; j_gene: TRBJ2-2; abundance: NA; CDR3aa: CASSYSGGRGELFF; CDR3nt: TGTGCCAGCAGTTACTCTGGCGGGAGGGGGGAGCTGTTTTTT
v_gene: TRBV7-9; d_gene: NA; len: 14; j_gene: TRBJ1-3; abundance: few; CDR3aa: CASGGSSSGNTIYF; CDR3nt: TGTGCCAGCGGTGGGTCCAGCTCTGGAAACACCATATATTTT
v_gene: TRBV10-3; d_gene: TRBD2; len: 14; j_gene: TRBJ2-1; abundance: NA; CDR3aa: CAISAEREGNEQFF; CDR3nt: TGTGCCATCAGCGCCGAGCGGGAGGGCAATGAGCAGTTCTTC
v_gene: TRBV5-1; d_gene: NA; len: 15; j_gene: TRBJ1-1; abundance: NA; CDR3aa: CASSLGQVKNTEAFF; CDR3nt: TGCGCCAGCAGCTTGGGCCAGGTGAAGAACACTGAAGCTTTCTTT
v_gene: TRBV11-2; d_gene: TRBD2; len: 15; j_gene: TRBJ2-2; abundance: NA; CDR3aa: CASSLEGGYTGELFF; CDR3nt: TGTGCCAGCAGCTTAGAGGGGGGGTACACCGGGGAGCTGTTTTTT
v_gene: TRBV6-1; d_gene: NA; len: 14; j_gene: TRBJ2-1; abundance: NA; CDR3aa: CASAWVPHGNEQFF; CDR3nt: TGTGCCAGCGCTTGGGTTCCCCATGGCAATGAGCAGTTCTTC
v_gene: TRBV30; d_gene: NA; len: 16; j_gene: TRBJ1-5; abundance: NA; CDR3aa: CAWSVGAVYSNQPQHF; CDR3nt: TGTGCCTGGAGTGTTGGTGCAGTATATAGCAATCAGCCCCAGCATTTT
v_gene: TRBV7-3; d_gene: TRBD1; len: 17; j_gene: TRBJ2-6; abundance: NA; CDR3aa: CASGTRQGAAGANVLTF; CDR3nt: TGTGCCAGCGGAACCCGACAGGGGGCGGCCGGGGCCAACGTCCTGACTTTC
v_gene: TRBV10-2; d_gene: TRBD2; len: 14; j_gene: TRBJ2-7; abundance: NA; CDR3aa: CASSKAGRLYEQYF; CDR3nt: TGCGCCAGCAGCAAAGCGGGACGGTTATACGAGCAGTACTTC
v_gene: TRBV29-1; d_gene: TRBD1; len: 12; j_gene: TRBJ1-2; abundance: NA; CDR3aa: CSVDNRGYGYTF; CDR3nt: TGCAGCGTTGATAACAGGGGGTATGGCTACACCTTC
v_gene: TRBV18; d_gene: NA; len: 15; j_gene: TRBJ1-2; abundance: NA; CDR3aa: CASSPPLVGDYGYTF; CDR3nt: TGTGCCAGCTCACCACCGTTGGTAGGGGACTATGGCTACACCTTC
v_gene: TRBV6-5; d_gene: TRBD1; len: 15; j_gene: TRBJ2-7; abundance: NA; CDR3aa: CASKISGTGTYEQYF; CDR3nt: TGTGCCAGCAAGATTTCCGGGACAGGGACCTACGAGCAGTACTTC
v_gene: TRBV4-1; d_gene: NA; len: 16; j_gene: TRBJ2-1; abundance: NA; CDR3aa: CASSQEALSSYNEQFF; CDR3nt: TGCGCCAGCAGCCAAGAGGCACTAAGCTCCTACAATGAGCAGTTCTTC
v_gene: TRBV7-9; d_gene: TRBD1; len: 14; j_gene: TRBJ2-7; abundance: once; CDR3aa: CASSSGQRTYEQYF; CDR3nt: TGTGCCAGCAGCTCGGGACAGCGAACCTACGAGCAGTACTTC
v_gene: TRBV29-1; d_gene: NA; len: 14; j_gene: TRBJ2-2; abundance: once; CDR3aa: CSVERAIGAGELFF; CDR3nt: TGCAGCGTTGAAAGGGCCATCGGAGCCGGGGAGCTGTTTTTT
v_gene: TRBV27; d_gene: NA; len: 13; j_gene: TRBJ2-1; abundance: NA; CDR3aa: CASSPTLENEQFF; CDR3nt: TGTGCCAGCAGTCCAACTCTAGAGAATGAGCAGTTCTTC
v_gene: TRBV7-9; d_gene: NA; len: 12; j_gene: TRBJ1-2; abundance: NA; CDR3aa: CASSLAGDGYTF; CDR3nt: TGTGCCAGCAGCTTAGCTGGGGACGGCTACACCTTC
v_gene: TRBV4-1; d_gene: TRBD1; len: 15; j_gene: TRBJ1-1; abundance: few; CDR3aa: CASSHLDRGRTEAFF; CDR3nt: TGCGCCAGCAGCCACTTGGACAGGGGTCGTACTGAAGCTTTCTTT
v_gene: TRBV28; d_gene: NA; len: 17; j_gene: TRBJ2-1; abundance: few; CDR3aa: CASSLVFAEDSYNEQFF; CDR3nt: TGTGCCAGCAGTTTGGTTTTCGCCGAGGACTCCTACAATGAGCAGTTCTTC
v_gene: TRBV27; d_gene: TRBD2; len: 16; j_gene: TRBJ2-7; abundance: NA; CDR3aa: CASRSGLAGAGGEQYF; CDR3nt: TGTGCCAGCAGGTCAGGACTAGCGGGAGCTGGGGGCGAGCAGTACTTC
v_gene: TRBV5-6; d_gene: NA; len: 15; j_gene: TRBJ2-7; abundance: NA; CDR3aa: CASSLAAGNSYEQYF; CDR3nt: TGTGCCAGCAGCTTGGCGGCGGGTAACTCCTACGAGCAGTACTTC
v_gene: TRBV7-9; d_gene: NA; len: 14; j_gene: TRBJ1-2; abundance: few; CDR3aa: CASSLAGSDYGYTF; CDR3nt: TGTGCCAGCAGCTTGGCCGGGTCGGACTATGGCTACACCTTC
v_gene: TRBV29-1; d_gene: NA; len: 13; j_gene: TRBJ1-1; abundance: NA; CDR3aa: CSVEGRMNTEAFF; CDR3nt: TGCAGCGTTGAAGGGCGGATGAACACTGAAGCTTTCTTT
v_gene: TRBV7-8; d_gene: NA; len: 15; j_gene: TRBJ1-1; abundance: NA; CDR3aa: CASSHERTARSEAFF; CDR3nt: TGTGCCAGCAGCCATGAGCGGACGGCCAGAAGTGAAGCTTTCTTT
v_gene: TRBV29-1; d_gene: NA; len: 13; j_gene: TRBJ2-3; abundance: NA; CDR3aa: CSVEKTGTDTQYF; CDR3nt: TGCAGCGTTGAAAAAACCGGGACAGATACGCAGTATTTT
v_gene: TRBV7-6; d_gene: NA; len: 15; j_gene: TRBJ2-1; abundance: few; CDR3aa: CASGNRESSYNEQFF; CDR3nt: TGTGCCAGTGGGAACAGGGAGAGCTCCTACAATGAGCAGTTCTTC
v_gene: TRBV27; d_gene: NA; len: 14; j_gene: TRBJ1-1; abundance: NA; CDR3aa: CASSLGGGSTEAFF; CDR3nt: TGTGCCAGCAGCCTAGGTGGCGGGAGCACTGAAGCTTTCTTT
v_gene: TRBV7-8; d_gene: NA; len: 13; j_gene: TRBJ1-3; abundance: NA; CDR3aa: CASSQASGNTIYF; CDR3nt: TGTGCCAGCAGCCAAGCGTCTGGAAACACCATATATTTT
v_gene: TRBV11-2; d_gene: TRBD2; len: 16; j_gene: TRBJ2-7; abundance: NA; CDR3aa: CASSLNRGTSGYEQYF; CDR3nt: TGTGCCAGCAGCTTAAACCGCGGGACTAGCGGCTACGAGCAGTACTTC